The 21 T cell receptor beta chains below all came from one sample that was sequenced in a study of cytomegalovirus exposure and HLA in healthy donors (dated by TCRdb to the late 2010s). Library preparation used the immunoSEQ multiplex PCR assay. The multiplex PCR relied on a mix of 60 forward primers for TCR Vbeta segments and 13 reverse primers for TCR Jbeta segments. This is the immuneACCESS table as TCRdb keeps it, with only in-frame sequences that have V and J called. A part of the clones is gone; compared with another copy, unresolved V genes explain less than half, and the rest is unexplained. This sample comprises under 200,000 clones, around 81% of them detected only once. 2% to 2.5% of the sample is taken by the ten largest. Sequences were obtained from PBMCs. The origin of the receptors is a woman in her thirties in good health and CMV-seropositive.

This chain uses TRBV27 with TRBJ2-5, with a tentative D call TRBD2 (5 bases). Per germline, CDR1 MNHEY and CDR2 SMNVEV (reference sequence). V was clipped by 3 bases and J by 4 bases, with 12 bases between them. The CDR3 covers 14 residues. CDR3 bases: TGTGCCAGCAGTTTCCTGGGAGACGTAGAGACCCAGTACTTC. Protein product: CASSFLGDVETQYF.

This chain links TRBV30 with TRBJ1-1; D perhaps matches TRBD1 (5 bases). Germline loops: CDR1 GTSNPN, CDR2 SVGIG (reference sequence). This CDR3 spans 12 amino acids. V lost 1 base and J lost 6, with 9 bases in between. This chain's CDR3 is CAWSAGGAEAFF. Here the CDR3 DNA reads TGTGCCTGGAGTGCAGGAGGGGCTGAAGCTTTCTTT.

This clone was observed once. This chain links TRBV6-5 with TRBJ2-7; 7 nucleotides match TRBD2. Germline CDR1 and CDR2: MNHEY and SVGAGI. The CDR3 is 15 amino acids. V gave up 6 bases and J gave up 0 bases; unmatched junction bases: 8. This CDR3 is CASSLPSGASYEQYF. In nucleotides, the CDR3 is TGTGCCAGCAGCCTCCCGAGCGGGGCCTCCTACGAGCAGTACTTC.

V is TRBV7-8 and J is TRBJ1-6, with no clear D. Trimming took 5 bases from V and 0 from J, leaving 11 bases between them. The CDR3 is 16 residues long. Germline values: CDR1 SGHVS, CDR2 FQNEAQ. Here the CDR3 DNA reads TGTGCCAGCAGCCCAGATAAAAGCTCCTATAATTCACCCCTCCACTTT. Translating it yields CASSPDKSSYNSPLHF.

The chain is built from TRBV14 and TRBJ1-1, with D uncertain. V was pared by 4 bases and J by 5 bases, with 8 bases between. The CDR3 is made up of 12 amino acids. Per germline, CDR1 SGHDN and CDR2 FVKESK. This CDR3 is CASSPTRTEAFF. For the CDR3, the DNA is TGTGCCAGCAGCCCAACGAGGACTGAAGCTTTCTTT. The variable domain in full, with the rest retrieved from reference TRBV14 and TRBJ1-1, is EAGVTQFPSHSVIEKGQTVTLRCDPISGHDNLYWYRRVMGKEIKFLLHFVKESKQDESGMPNNRFLAERTGGTYSTLKVQPAELEDSGVYFCASSPTRTEAFFGQGTRLTVV.

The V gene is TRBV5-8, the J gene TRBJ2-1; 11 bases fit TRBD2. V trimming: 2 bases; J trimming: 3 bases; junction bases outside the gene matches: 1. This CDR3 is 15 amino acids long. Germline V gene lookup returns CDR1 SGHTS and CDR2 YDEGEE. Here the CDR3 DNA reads TGTGCCAGCAGCTTCGGGACTAGCGGCTACAATGAGCAGTTCTTC. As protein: CASSFGTSGYNEQFF.

The CDR3 DNA sequence: TGTGCCAGCAGCTTAGCTTCGGGCGGGGCAACTAATGAAAAACTGTTTTTT. Residues: CASSLASGGATNEKLFF. This rearrangement joins TRBV7-2 to TRBJ1-4; D ambiguous. In germline, CDR1 is SGHTA, CDR2 FQGNSA. V lost 0 bases and J lost 0, with 11 bases in between. This CDR3 has 17 amino acids.

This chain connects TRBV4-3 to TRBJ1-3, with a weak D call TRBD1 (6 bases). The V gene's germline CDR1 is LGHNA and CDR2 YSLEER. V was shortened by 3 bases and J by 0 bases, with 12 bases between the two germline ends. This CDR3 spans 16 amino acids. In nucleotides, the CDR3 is TGCGCCAGCAGCCATTCCCGAGGGGGCTCTGGAAACACCATATATTTT. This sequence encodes CASSHSRGGSGNTIYF.

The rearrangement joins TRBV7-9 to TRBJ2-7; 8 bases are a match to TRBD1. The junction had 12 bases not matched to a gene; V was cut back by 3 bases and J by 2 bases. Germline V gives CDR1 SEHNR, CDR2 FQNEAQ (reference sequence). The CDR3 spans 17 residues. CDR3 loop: CASSLLSGGGNAYEQYF. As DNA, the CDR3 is TGTGCCAGCAGCTTGTTATCAGGGGGCGGGAATGCCTACGAGCAGTACTTC.

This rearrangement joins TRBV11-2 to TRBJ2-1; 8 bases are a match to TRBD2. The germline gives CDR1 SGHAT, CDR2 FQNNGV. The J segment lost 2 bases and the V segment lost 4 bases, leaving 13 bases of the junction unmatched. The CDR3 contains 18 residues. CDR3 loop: CASSSLSGTALAYNEQFF. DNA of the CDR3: TGTGCCAGCAGCTCGCTTAGCGGGACGGCGCTGGCCTACAATGAGCAGTTCTTC.

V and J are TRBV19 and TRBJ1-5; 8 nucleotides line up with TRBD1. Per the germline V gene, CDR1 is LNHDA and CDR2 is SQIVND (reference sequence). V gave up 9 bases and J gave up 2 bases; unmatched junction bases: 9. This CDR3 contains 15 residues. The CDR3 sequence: CASLPGTGGNQPQHF. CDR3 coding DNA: TGTGCCAGCTTACCTGGGACAGGAGGCAATCAGCCCCAGCATTTT.

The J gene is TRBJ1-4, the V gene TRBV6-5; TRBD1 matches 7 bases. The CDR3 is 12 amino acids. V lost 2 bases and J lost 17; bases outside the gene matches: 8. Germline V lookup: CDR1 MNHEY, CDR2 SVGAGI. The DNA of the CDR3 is TGTGCCAGCAGTTACCAGGGACAGCGTCTTTTTTTT. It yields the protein CASSYQGQRLFF.

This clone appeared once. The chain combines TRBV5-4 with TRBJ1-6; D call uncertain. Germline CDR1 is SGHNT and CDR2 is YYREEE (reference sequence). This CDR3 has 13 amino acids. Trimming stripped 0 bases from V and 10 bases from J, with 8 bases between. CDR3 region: CASSLAPGSPLHF. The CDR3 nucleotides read TGTGCCAGCAGCTTGGCCCCAGGATCACCCCTCCACTTT.

This CDR3 is CASSAGFAGELFF. The CDR3, as DNA: TGTGCCAGCAGCGCAGGGTTCGCCGGGGAGCTGTTTTTT. The V and J genes are TRBV9 and TRBJ2-2; maybe TRBD1 (5 bases). The CDR3 runs 13 residues. V shed 3 bases and J shed 6 bases, with 9 bases lying between them. Germline V lookup: CDR1 SGDLS, CDR2 YYNGEE.

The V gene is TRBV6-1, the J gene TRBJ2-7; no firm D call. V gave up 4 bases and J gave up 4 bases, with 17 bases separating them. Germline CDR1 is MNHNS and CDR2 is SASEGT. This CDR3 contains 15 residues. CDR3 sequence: CASSVEALTLYEQYF. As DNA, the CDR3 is TGTGCCAGCAGTGTTGAGGCGTTAACTTTATACGAGCAGTACTTC.

The CDR3 sequence is CASSPSGNEQFF. The CDR3 DNA is TGTGCCAGCTCACCATCAGGCAATGAGCAGTTCTTC. This chain uses TRBV18 with TRBJ2-1; the D is unclear. The CDR3 is 12 amino acids. Germline lookup yields CDR1 KGHSH and CDR2 LQKENI. Trimming cost V 2 bases and J 6 bases, with 5 bases left between them. The full variable domain, with the rest looked up from reference TRBV18 and TRBJ2-1, is NAGVMQNPRHLVRRRGQEARLRCSPMKGHSHVYWYRQLPEEGLKFMVYLQKENIIDESGMPKERFSAEFPKEGPSILRIQQVVRGDSAAYFCASSPSGNEQFFGPGTRLTVL.

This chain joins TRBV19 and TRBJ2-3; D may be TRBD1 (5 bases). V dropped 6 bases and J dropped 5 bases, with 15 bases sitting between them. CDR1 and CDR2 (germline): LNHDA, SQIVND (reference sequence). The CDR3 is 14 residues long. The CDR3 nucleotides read TGTGCCAGTAGCCCGAAGGGGCTCTTAGATACGCAGTATTTT. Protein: CASSPKGLLDTQYF.

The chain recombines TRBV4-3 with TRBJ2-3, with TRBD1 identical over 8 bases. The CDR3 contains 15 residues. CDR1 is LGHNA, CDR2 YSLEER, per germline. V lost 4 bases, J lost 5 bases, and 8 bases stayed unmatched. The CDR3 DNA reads TGCGCCAGCAGCCGGGGCACTGGGACAGGAGATACGCAGTATTTT. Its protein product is CASSRGTGTGDTQYF.

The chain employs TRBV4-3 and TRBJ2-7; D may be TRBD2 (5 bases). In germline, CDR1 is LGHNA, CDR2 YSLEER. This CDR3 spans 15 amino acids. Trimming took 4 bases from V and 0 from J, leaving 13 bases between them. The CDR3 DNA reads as TGCGCCAGCAGCCGTAGTAGAGGGCCCTCCTACGAGCAGTACTTC. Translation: CASSRSRGPSYEQYF.

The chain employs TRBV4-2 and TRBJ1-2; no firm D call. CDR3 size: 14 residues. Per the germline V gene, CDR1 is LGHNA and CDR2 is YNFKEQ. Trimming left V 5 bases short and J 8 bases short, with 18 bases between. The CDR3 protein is CASSGDSAARGYTF. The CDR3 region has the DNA TGTGCCAGCAGCGGAGACTCAGCTGCGAGGGGCTACACCTTC.

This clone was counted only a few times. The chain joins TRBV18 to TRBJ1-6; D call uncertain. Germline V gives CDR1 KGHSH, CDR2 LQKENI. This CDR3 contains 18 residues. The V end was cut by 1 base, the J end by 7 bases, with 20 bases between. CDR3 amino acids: CASSPLAQIESQNSPLHF. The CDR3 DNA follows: TGTGCCAGCTCACCACTAGCGCAGATAGAATCCCAAAATTCACCCCTCCACTTT.